This is a list of T cell receptor beta chains from one sample in a study of CD8 T cells in ankylosing spondylitis. TCRdb called the 5' RACE reads again in MiXCR, with one record for every CDR3 protein. Among approximately 400,000 distinct CDR3 sequences, 26% were seen once, and the ten largest hold roughly 0.9%. The sample taken for sequencing was blood, either unsorted or a sorted T cell fraction (not recorded which). The receptor source for this set is a male donor with ankylosing spondylitis. The CDR3 runs from the conserved cysteine through the conserved F or W. Each record gives: D gene, V gene, J gene, CDR3 protein. D genes are given only for firm matches.

D: -; V: TRBV5-1; J: TRBJ2-7; CDR3: CASRIEWGTDYEQYF
D: -; V: TRBV15; J: TRBJ1-4; CDR3: CATSREAGKEEKLFF
D: -; V: TRBV5-1; J: TRBJ2-1; CDR3: CASSSGMSSYNEQFF
D: TRBD1; V: TRBV7-9; J: TRBJ1-5; CDR3: CASSPGTGVDQPQHF
D: TRBD1; V: TRBV20-1; J: TRBJ1-1; CDR3: CSARDLQGAENTEAFF
D: -; V: TRBV7-8; J: TRBJ2-1; CDR3: CASSLIRSSYNEQFF
D: TRBD2; V: TRBV5-1; J: TRBJ2-1; CDR3: CASSFWTSPRTYNEQFF
D: TRBD1; V: TRBV7-8; J: TRBJ2-2; CDR3: CASSLRGTGNTGELFF
D: TRBD2; V: TRBV5-1; J: TRBJ2-5; CDR3: CASSLVTSGRVETQYF
D: TRBD1; V: TRBV11-2; J: TRBJ2-1; CDR3: CASSPPGQGAFNEQFF
D: TRBD2; V: TRBV5-1; J: TRBJ2-5; CDR3: CASSSGGGETQYF
D: -; V: TRBV6-2/TRBV6-3; J: TRBJ1-1; CDR3: CASTKSAGMAFF
D: -; V: TRBV7-2; J: TRBJ2-3; CDR3: CASSRTPSDTQYF
D: -; V: TRBV19; J: TRBJ2-3; CDR3: CASSSSSADTQYF
D: TRBD1; V: TRBV4-2; J: TRBJ2-7; CDR3: CASSQDSATGVGEQYF
D: -; V: TRBV20-1; J: TRBJ2-4; CDR3: CSARGGAGQNIQYF
D: TRBD1; V: TRBV5-6; J: TRBJ1-5; CDR3: CASSGTVGGPQHF
D: -; V: TRBV5-1; J: TRBJ2-3; CDR3: CASNVPGKDTQYF
D: -; V: TRBV7-8; J: TRBJ1-5; CDR3: CASREGRDSNQPQHF
D: -; V: TRBV29-1; J: TRBJ2-3; CDR3: CSVGEGTDTQYF
D: -; V: TRBV20-1; J: TRBJ1-5; CDR3: CSARDWQLYSNQPQHF
D: -; V: TRBV7-2; J: TRBJ2-1; CDR3: CASSSGLHSYNEQFF
D: -; V: TRBV2; J: TRBJ1-4; CDR3: CASSDQGATNEKLFF
D: -; V: TRBV13; J: TRBJ2-5; CDR3: CASSSGLADQQETQYF
D: -; V: TRBV29-1; J: TRBJ2-5; CDR3: CSVEQGRRETQYF
D: -; V: TRBV5-1; J: TRBJ2-1; CDR3: CASRSAGRANYNEQFF
D: -; V: TRBV20-1; J: TRBJ2-5; CDR3: CSASYRGGETQYF
D: TRBD1; V: TRBV20-1; J: TRBJ1-1; CDR3: CSAATGGGDSAFF
D: -; V: TRBV5-1; J: TRBJ1-6; CDR3: CASSLEQGRYSPLHF
D: TRBD2; V: TRBV7-2; J: TRBJ2-7; CDR3: CASSPSPTSGSVQQYF
D: TRBD2; V: TRBV24-1; J: TRBJ2-3; CDR3: CATSDLASGRSTDTQYF
D: TRBD1; V: TRBV7-9; J: TRBJ2-2; CDR3: CASSPGQGGNTGELFF
D: TRBD1; V: TRBV24-1; J: TRBJ2-4; CDR3: CATSDPGQGGDIQYF
D: TRBD2; V: TRBV11-2; J: TRBJ2-1; CDR3: CASSLGRLAGAIYNEQFF
D: -; V: TRBV6-1; J: TRBJ2-2; CDR3: CATIDRNTGELFF
D: TRBD2; V: TRBV2; J: TRBJ2-1; CDR3: CASSEGIAGGPNSEQLF
D: TRBD1; V: TRBV2; J: TRBJ1-5; CDR3: CASRATGKNQPQHF
D: TRBD2; V: TRBV20-1; J: TRBJ2-3; CDR3: CSASAGVSNTQYF
D: TRBD2; V: TRBV10-3; J: TRBJ2-1; CDR3: CAISKGTSGSSYNEQFF
D: TRBD2; V: TRBV7-9; J: TRBJ2-2; CDR3: CASSRGLAGPGELFF
D: -; V: TRBV6-2/TRBV6-3; J: TRBJ2-5; CDR3: CASSYGTLGETQYF
D: TRBD1; V: TRBV5-1; J: TRBJ2-3; CDR3: CASGPPGQGVHTQYF
D: TRBD2; V: TRBV3-1; J: TRBJ2-5; CDR3: CASSQDLAASQETQYF
D: TRBD2; V: TRBV10-3; J: TRBJ2-1; CDR3: CAISDLAGSRNEQFF
D: TRBD1; V: TRBV5-1; J: TRBJ2-1; CDR3: CASFGTGVYNEQFF
D: -; V: TRBV18; J: TRBJ1-2; CDR3: CASSRASTDNYGYTF
D: TRBD2; V: TRBV20-1; J: TRBJ2-3; CDR3: CSARVLAGPTDTQYF
D: -; V: TRBV7-9; J: TRBJ2-1; CDR3: CASSSPFRGSIYNEQFF
D: -; V: TRBV5-1; J: TRBJ2-5; CDR3: CASSWGTSQETQYF
D: -; V: TRBV20-1; J: TRBJ1-6; CDR3: CSARDRGHSTGMAPLHF
D: -; V: TRBV11-2; J: TRBJ2-1; CDR3: CASSLDSFGEQFF